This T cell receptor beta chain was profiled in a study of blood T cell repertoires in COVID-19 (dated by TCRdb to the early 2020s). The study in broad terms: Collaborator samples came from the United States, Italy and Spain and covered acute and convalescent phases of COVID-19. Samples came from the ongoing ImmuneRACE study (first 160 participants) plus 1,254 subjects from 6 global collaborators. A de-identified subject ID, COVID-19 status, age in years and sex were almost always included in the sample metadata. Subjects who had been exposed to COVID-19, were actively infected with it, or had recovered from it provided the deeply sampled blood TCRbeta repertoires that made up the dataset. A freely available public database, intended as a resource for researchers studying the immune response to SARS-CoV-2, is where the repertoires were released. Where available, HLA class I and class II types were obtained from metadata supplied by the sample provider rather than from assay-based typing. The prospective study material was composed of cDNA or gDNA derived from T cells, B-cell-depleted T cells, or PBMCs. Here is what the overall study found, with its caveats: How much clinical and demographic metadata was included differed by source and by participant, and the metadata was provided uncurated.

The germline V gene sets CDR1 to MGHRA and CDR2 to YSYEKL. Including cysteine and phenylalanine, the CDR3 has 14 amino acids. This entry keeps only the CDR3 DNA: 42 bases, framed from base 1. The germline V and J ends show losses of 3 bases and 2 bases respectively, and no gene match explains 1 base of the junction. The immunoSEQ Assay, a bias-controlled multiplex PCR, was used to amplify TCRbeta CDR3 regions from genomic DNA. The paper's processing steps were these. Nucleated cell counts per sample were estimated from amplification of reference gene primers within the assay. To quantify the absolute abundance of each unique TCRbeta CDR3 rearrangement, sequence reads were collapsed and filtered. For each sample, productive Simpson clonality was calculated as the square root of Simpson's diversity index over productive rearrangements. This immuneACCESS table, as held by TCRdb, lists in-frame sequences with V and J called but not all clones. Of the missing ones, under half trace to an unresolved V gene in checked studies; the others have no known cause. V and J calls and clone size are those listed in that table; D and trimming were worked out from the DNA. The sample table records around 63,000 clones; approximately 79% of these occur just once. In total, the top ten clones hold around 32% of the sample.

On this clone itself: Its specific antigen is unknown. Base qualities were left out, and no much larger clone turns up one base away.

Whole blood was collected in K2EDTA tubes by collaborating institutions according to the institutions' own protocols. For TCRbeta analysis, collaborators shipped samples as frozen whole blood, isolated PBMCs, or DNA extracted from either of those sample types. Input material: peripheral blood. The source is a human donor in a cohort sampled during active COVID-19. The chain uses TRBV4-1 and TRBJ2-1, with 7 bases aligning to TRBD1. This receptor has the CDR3 CASSQGQPYNEQFF. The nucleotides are TGCGCCAGCAGCCAGGGACAGCCCTACAATGAGCAGTTCTTC.